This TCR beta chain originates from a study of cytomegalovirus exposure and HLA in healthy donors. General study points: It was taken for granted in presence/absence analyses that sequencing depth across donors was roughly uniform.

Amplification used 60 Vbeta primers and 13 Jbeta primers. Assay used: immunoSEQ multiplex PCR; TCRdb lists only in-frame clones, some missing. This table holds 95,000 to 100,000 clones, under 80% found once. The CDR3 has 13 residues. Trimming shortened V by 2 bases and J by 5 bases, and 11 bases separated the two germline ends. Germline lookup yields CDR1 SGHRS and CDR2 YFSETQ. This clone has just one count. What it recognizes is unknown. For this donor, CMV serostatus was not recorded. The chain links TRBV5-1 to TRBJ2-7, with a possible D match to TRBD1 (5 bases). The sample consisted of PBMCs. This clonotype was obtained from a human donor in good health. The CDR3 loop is CASSFQGRNEQYF. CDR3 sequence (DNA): TGCGCCAGCAGCTTTCAGGGTCGGAACGAGCAGTACTTC.